The sample holds a few counts of the clone carrying this T cell receptor (beta chain). Its antigen is not known. The CDR3 contains 11 residues. Trimming stripped 7 bases from V and 6 bases from J, with 9 bases between. In germline, CDR1 is MDHEN, CDR2 SYDVKM. This specimen belongs to a study of T cells in localized non-small cell lung cancer. Study findings and constraints: The study found T cell clonality highest in uninvolved adjacent lung, above tumor. For the top 100 tumor clones, a median about 62 also appeared in adjacent lung. Those with higher blood T cell density had longer overall survival. Heterogeneity within the tumor remains possible, as just one region underwent sequencing.

The assay was immunoSEQ multiplex PCR, and TCRdb's table has in-frame clones only and misses some. The sample contains 130,000 or so clones, approximately 88% of which appear only once. The source material was peripheral blood, sampled before any cancer treatment. The clonotype was recovered from a female donor over 55 with stage I lung adenocarcinoma. The chain has TRBV28 and TRBJ1-2; tentative D call: TRBD1 (5 bases). The CDR3 reads CASTPGHGYTF. The CDR3 nucleotides read TGTGCCAGCACTCCGGGACATGGCTACACCTTC.